This T cell receptor beta chain originates from a study of shared clonotypes between healthy human individuals. Overall study results and limits: Clonotypes that were shared across a few donors made up about 5.1% of naive CD4 clonotypes. The researchers took only blood, and tissue repertoires probably look different. Sequencing depth was expected to influence donor clonotype sharing.

Turning to this clone: Antigen: not known.

V was clipped by 5 bases and J by 8 bases; unmatched bases: 9. CDR1 is SGHNT, CDR2 YENEEA, per germline. The CDR3 has 15 residues. CD45RO-negative cells were positively selected for CCR7, leaving out terminally differentiated effector memory CD45RA+ cells. Per the study methods: ImmunoSEQ sequences covered only the junction and lacked quality scores; filtering therefore differed. Repertoires were generated with immunoSEQ multiplex PCR, while TCRdb's copy carries only in-frame clones and drops some. V and J calls and clone size follow that table, whereas D and trimming were derived from the DNA. In the table there are over 2,000,000 clones, 90% to 95% of which are singletons.

The chain is built from TRBV11-3 and TRBJ2-1, with 10 bases lining up with TRBD2. This sequence originates from a man between 18 and 35 years old in good health. Some clones in this sample may be carry-over from other donors' samples. The sample comprised naive CD8+ T cells from PBMCs. The CDR3 here is CASSPREREGHEQFF. The CDR3 region has the DNA TGTGCCAGCAGCCCCCGTGAGCGGGAGGGCCATGAGCAGTTCTTC. The whole variable domain, remainder taken from reference TRBV11-3 and TRBJ2-1, is EAGVVQSPRYKIIEKKQPVAFWCNPISGHNTLYWYLQNLGQGPELLIRYENEEAVDDSQLPKDRFSAERLKGVDSTLKIQPAELGDSAVYLCASSPREREGHEQFFGPGTRLTVL.